The entry below gives a single TCR beta chain sequence along with its context. Antigen unknown. The sample is drawn from a study of cytomegalovirus exposure and HLA in healthy donors. Study findings and constraints: One cluster of highly shared sequence variants probably arose as a sequencing artifact.

The PCR contained 60 Vbeta and 13 Jbeta primers. Measured with immunoSEQ multiplex PCR; TCRdb has only the in-frame clones, and not every one. The repertoire holds 130,000 to 150,000 clones, about 82% seen once, with around 4.5% in the top ten. Trimming stripped 3 bases from V and 2 bases from J, with 11 bases between. The CDR3 length is 14 residues. The germline V gene encodes CDR1 LNHDA and CDR2 SQIVND (reference sequence). The specimen sequenced was PBMCs. The chain recombines TRBV19 with TRBJ2-7; unclear D gene. This TCR came from a woman aged 35 to 49 in good health and CMV-seropositive. The CDR3 is CASSIHKNPYEQYF. In DNA form, the CDR3 reads TGTGCCAGTAGTATTCACAAGAATCCCTACGAGCAGTACTTC.